A single sample is the source of the 22 T cell receptor beta chains below, sequenced in a study of T cell responses to AZD1222 COVID-19 vaccine. Clones were sequenced by immunoSEQ multiplex PCR, and TCRdb holds only the in-frame ones, with some missing. The sample includes roughly 130,000 clones, around 90% seen only once; the top ten take approximately 8%. Sample: peripheral blood, taken 28 days after the second dose of the MenACWY control vaccine. These receptors were taken from an adult who received the MenACWY meningococcal vaccine as a control.

The chain has TRBV19 and TRBJ1-1, with 9 bases lining up with TRBD1. This CDR3 is 13 amino acids long. Trimming took 3 bases from V and 7 from J; bases not matched to a gene: 3. Looked up from germline, CDR1 is LNHDA and CDR2 is SQIVND (reference sequence). CDR3 bases: TGTGCCAGTAGTATTGGGACAGGGTTTGAAGCTTTCTTT. Encoded protein: CASSIGTGFEAFF.

The rearrangement uses TRBV25-1 and TRBJ2-7; a possible D gene is TRBD2 (6 bases). Between the trimmed V and J ends, which lost 3 bases and 6 bases, there was a span of 27 bases. CDR1 and CDR2 from the germline V gene are MGHDK and SYGVNS. This CDR3 contains 18 residues. This chain's CDR3 is CASSEEKPPTGDGCEQYF. The CDR3 nucleotides are TGTGCCAGCAGTGAGGAAAAACCCCCGACGGGGGATGGGTGCGAGCAGTACTTC.

V gene TRBV5-1 combines with J gene TRBJ2-7; 7 nucleotides agree with TRBD2. The CDR3 is 13 residues long. Unmatched junction bases numbered 6, after V lost 4 bases and J lost 5 bases. The germline V gene encodes CDR1 SGHRS and CDR2 YFSETQ. CDR3 region: CASSPGLVNEQYF. The CDR3, as DNA: TGCGCCAGCAGCCCCGGACTAGTTAACGAGCAGTACTTC.

The CDR3 protein is CASSLFSGRLTDTQYF. CDR3 bases: TGTGCCAGCAGCTTGTTTAGCGGGAGGCTCACAGATACGCAGTATTTT. This sequence joins TRBV11-2 and TRBJ2-3, with 10 nucleotides matching TRBD2. Trimming cost V 3 bases and J 2 bases; bases outside gene matches: 5. This CDR3 comprises 16 residues. From germline, CDR1 is SGHAT and CDR2 FQNNGV.

The genes are TRBV3-1 (or the pseudogene TRBV3-2) and TRBJ2-5; 7 bases align to TRBD2. Germline V gene data show CDR1 as LGHDT and CDR2 as YNNKEL (reference sequence). The CDR3 contains 17 residues. V lost 3 bases to trimming and J lost 4 bases; unmatched junction nucleotides: 14. CDR3 sequence reads: CASSQAKGRASGETQYF. For the CDR3, the DNA is TGTGCCAGCAGCCAGGCTAAGGGCCGGGCTAGCGGAGAGACCCAGTACTTC.

The genes are TRBV5-6 and TRBJ2-1; 10 bases are shared with TRBD2. V gave up 5 bases and J gave up 4 bases; unmatched junction bases: 6. The germline gives CDR1 SGHDT, CDR2 YYEEEE. The CDR3 is made up of 15 amino acids. The CDR3 nucleotides are TGTGCCAGCAGTCGAGCGGGAGGGGGATACAATGAGCAGTTCTTC. Protein: CASSRAGGGYNEQFF.

V and J are TRBV7-3 and TRBJ1-6; 7 positions match TRBD1. In germline, CDR1 is SGHTA, CDR2 FQGTGA. This CDR3 has 16 residues. Trimming took 5 bases from V and 5 from J; bases not matched to a gene: 9. The CDR3 DNA reads TGTGCCAGCAGCATCAGGGGGAGAGGAAATAATTCACCCCTCCACTTT. Its protein product is CASSIRGRGNNSPLHF.

The chain links TRBV9 to TRBJ2-3, with TRBD2 identical over 9 bases. Per germline, CDR1 SGDLS and CDR2 YYNGEE. With V trimmed by 0 bases and J by 2 bases, 4 bases remained unmatched. This CDR3 contains 16 residues. The CDR3 protein is CASSVAAGGTTDTQYF. Written as DNA, the CDR3 is TGTGCCAGCAGCGTAGCAGCGGGGGGCACCACAGATACGCAGTATTTT.

This sequence joins TRBV7-2 and TRBJ1-3; no clear D. V gave up 4 bases and J gave up 3 bases, with 10 bases separating them. The CDR3 consists of 14 residues. Germline CDR1 is SGHTA and CDR2 is FQGNSA. The DNA for the CDR3 is TGTGCCAGCAGCTCGCCCGCCCTTGGAAACACCATATATTTT. It translates to CASSSPALGNTIYF.

The chain recombines TRBV5-1 with TRBJ2-3; D unresolved. V was pared by 3 bases and J by 3 bases, with 11 bases between. This CDR3 has 14 amino acids. The germline CDR1 and CDR2 sequences are SGHRS and YFSETQ. The CDR3 bases are TGCGCCAGCAGCTCAACTCAACATACAGATACGCAGTATTTT. Protein: CASSSTQHTDTQYF. The full variable domain, its missing parts supplied by reference TRBV5-1 and TRBJ2-3, is KAGVTQTPRYLIKTRGQQVTLSCSPISGHRSVSWYQQTPGQGLQFLFEYFSETQRNKGNFPGRFSGRQFSNSRSEMNVSTLELGDSALYLCASSSTQHTDTQYFGPGTRLTVL.

V gene TRBV7-3 combines with J gene TRBJ2-1; 8 bases map to TRBD2. The CDR3 sequence is 15 residues long. The germline V gene encodes CDR1 SGHTA and CDR2 FQGTGA. The V gene end was trimmed by 4 bases and the J gene end by 0 bases; junction bases not matched to a gene: 2. CDR3 residues: CASSSTSGSYNEQFF. The CDR3 bases are TGTGCCAGCAGCTCTACTAGCGGCTCCTACAATGAGCAGTTCTTC.

This clone was seen once. The rearrangement joins TRBV7-2 to TRBJ1-4; perhaps TRBD1 as D (5 bases). Germline CDR1 reads SGHTA; CDR2 reads FQGNSA. The CDR3 sequence is 17 residues long. The V end lost 6 bases, the J end lost 7 bases, and 24 bases lay between the germline ends. This CDR3 is CASRSSWKPGHSEKLFF. CDR3 coding DNA: TGTGCCAGCAGGTCTAGTTGGAAACCAGGGCATAGTGAAAAACTGTTTTTT.

This clone was seen a handful of times. One end of the junction is discordant with germline, which a read error may explain. The chain has TRBV28 and TRBJ1-5; 7 nucleotides match TRBD1. From germline, CDR1 is MDHEN and CDR2 SYDVKM. CDR3 length: 16 residues. CDR3: CASSAETGHSHQPQHF. CDR3 in DNA: TGTGCCAGCAGTGCCGAGACAGGGCATAGCCATCAGCCCCAGCATTTT.

CDR3 sequence: CASSVGAGTDTQYF. In DNA form, the CDR3 reads TGTGCCAGCAGCGTAGGGGCAGGCACAGATACGCAGTATTTT. The chain recombines TRBV9 with TRBJ2-3; D unresolved. In germline, CDR1 is SGDLS, CDR2 YYNGEE. This CDR3 region has 14 residues. V lost 0 bases to trimming and J lost 1 base, with 6 bases between them.

The chain has TRBV6-5 and TRBJ2-5; 8 bases map to TRBD1. This CDR3 has 15 residues. The germline CDR1 and CDR2 sequences are MNHEY and SVGAGI. V shed 5 bases, J shed 5 bases, and the junction held 10 bases outside the gene matches. The CDR3 is CASSPRTGIGETQYF. The CDR3 nucleotides are TGTGCCAGCAGTCCTCGGACAGGGATAGGGGAGACCCAGTACTTC.

This clone is a singleton in its sample. The chain uses TRBV7-8 and TRBJ2-5, with TRBD2 matching 8 bases. The J segment lost 2 bases and the V segment lost 3 bases, leaving 5 bases of the junction unmatched. This CDR3 contains 15 residues. Per germline, CDR1 SGHVS and CDR2 FQNEAQ. The CDR3 protein is CASSFGLASQETQYF. The DNA for the CDR3 is TGTGCCAGCAGCTTTGGACTAGCAAGTCAAGAGACCCAGTACTTC.

This chain joins TRBV5-1 and TRBJ2-2; D is unclear. This CDR3 has 16 amino acids. Germline CDR1 is SGHRS and CDR2 is YFSETQ. V shed 1 base and J shed 0 bases, with 10 bases lying between them. The CDR3 sequence is CASSLLRPTNTGELFF. The CDR3 coding sequence is TGCGCCAGCAGCTTGCTTCGGCCGACGAACACCGGGGAGCTGTTTTTT. Full variable domain (missing parts from reference TRBV5-1 and TRBJ2-2): KAGVTQTPRYLIKTRGQQVTLSCSPISGHRSVSWYQQTPGQGLQFLFEYFSETQRNKGNFPGRFSGRQFSNSRSEMNVSTLELGDSALYLCASSLLRPTNTGELFFGEGSRLTVL.

This clone has only a few counts. For the CDR3, the DNA is TGTGCCAGTAGTAGCAGGGATCGGGTGAGCTACGAGCAGTACTTC. Amino acid sequence: CASSSRDRVSYEQYF. The J gene is TRBJ2-7, the V gene TRBV19, with D perhaps TRBD1 (5 bases). CDR3 length: 15 amino acids. CDR1 and CDR2 from the germline V gene are LNHDA and SQIVND (reference sequence). The V gene lost 4 bases and the J gene lost 3 bases, with 16 bases spanning the gap.

The V gene is TRBV27, the J gene TRBJ1-6, with no clear D. This CDR3 is 14 amino acids long. Germline V lookup: CDR1 MNHEY, CDR2 SMNVEV (reference sequence). Trimming cost V 3 bases and J 8 bases, with 11 bases left between them. For the CDR3, the DNA is TGTGCCAGCAGTTTTCGGGGTGTCGATTCACCCCTCCACTTT. Amino acid sequence: CASSFRGVDSPLHF.

The chain has TRBV28 and TRBJ2-7; 9 bases align to TRBD1. Germline CDR1 reads MDHEN; CDR2 reads SYDVKM. This CDR3 is built from 17 residues. V shed 5 bases and J 4 bases; nucleotides not matched to a gene: 15. As DNA, the CDR3 is TGTGCCAGCAGTATCCAATTACCGGGACAGGGAGGGTACGAGCAGTACTTC. Encoded protein: CASSIQLPGQGGYEQYF.

The chain joins TRBV9 to TRBJ1-2; a possible D gene is TRBD1 (5 bases). CDR1 and CDR2 (germline): SGDLS, YYNGEE. The V end lost 3 bases, the J end lost 8 bases, and 17 bases lay between the germline ends. CDR3 size: 14 residues. The CDR3 region is CASSAVPGREGYTF. The CDR3, as DNA: TGTGCCAGCAGCGCCGTCCCAGGGAGGGAGGGCTACACCTTC.

This rearrangement joins TRBV5-1 to TRBJ2-5; D is possibly TRBD1 (6 bases). V lost 6 bases and J 2 bases, leaving 17 bases between the germline ends. The germline V gene has CDR1 SGHRS and CDR2 YFSETQ. The CDR3 runs 15 residues. The CDR3 loop is CASTGPDSQQETQYF. In DNA, the CDR3 is TGCGCCAGCACCGGCCCGGACAGTCAACAAGAGACCCAGTACTTC.